One and the same sample provided the 15 T cell receptor beta chains below, sequenced in a study of blood T cells in healthy people across ages. The authors ran a second PCR of about 6 to 11 cycles using a sample-barcoded 5' primer and a J-beta primer mix. TCRdb re-analysed the 5' RACE reads in MiXCR, keeping a single row per CDR3 protein. The repertoire holds around 820,000 distinct CDR3 sequences, with 20% to 25% as singletons. These records were also assigned to another study, of T cells of mothers and their children.

Material: blood. The receptors shown here come from a boy younger than 18 in good health.

The CDR3 coding sequence is TGCAGTGCACCCCAACTAGCGGGCCCCTACGAGCAGTACTTC. It specifies CSAPQLAGPYEQYF. The chain has TRBV20-1 and TRBJ2-7; 9 bases are a match to TRBD2. The CDR3 is made up of 14 amino acids. Germline values: CDR1 DFQATT, CDR2 SNEGSKA (reference sequence). V lost 6 bases, J lost 2 bases, and 8 bases stayed unmatched.

V is TRBV18 and J is TRBJ2-5, with TRBD2 as a possible D gene (5 bases). V was pared by 3 bases and J by 5 bases, with 13 bases between. CDR3 size: 14 residues. CDR1 and CDR2 (germline): KGHSH, LQKENI. The CDR3 nucleotides read TGTGCCAGCTCACCGGCCATCCGAGGGGAGACCCAGTACTTC. Translated: CASSPAIRGETQYF.

The chain recombines TRBV7-9 with TRBJ1-4; no clear D. CDR1 is SEHNR, CDR2 FQNEAQ, per germline (reference sequence). The V and J ends lost 5 bases and 4 bases respectively, with 14 bases between them. CDR3 length: 15 amino acids. The DNA for the CDR3 is TGTGCCAGCAGCCACTTAGAACAGCTTAATGAAAAACTGTTTTTT. Amino acid sequence: CASSHLEQLNEKLFF.

This clonotype was counted a few times. CDR3 sequence reads: CASSLTGGQGKETQYF. In DNA, the CDR3 is TGTGCCAGCAGCTTAACGGGGGGACAGGGAAAAGAGACCCAGTACTTC. This rearrangement joins TRBV7-3 to TRBJ2-5; 9 bases align to TRBD1. The germline V gene encodes CDR1 SGHTA and CDR2 FQGTGA. This CDR3 has 16 residues. Trimming removed 0 bases from V and 3 bases from J; junction bases left unmatched: 5.

This clonotype was seen only a few times. A junction end diverges from the germline sequence, so it may reflect a read error. The genes are TRBV6-1 and TRBJ2-5; tentatively, D is TRBD2 (6 bases). The V gene's germline CDR1 is MNHNS and CDR2 SASEGT. The CDR3 is 16 residues long. The CDR3 DNA sequence: TGTGCCAGCAGTCTAGAGGGGACTTACCACCAAGAGACCCGGTACTTC. Amino acid sequence: CASSLEGTYHQETRYF.

Only a few counts were recorded for this clonotype. The chain recombines TRBV28 with TRBJ1-4; TRBD1 matches 7 bases. V dropped 6 bases and J dropped 7; count of bases not matched to a gene: 8. The CDR3 contains 14 residues. Germline lookup yields CDR1 MDHEN and CDR2 SYDVKM. The CDR3 coding sequence is TGTGCCAGCAGGGGAAGGGGGCGCGGTGAAAAACTGTTTTTT. Translation gives CASRGRGRGEKLFF.

This clonotype was detected ten times or more. The chain combines TRBV5-1 with TRBJ2-5, with 7 bases identical to TRBD1. Unmatched junction bases numbered 2, after V lost 4 bases and J lost 2 bases. This CDR3 is built from 13 residues. Germline V lookup: CDR1 SGHRS, CDR2 YFSETQ. Here the CDR3 DNA reads TGCGCCAGCAGCGTCAGGGGGCAAGAGACCCAGTACTTC. Translating gives CASSVRGQETQYF.

This clonotype was found a few times. The chain has TRBV6-6 and TRBJ1-6; the D is unclear. V dropped 6 bases and J dropped 8 bases, with 17 bases sitting between them. CDR3 length: 15 residues. Per germline, CDR1 MNHNY and CDR2 SVGAGI (reference sequence). The CDR3 loop is CASSQTGPRDSPLHF. The DNA of the CDR3 is TGTGCCAGCAGCCAAACCGGACCCCGGGATTCACCCCTCCACTTT.

In this sample, this clonotype turned up a few times. J is TRBJ1-1 and V is TRBV29-1; 7 bases are shared with TRBD1. The junction had 16 bases not matched to a gene; V was cut back by 6 bases and J by 0 bases. The CDR3 consists of 17 residues. The germline V gene has CDR1 SQVTM and CDR2 ANQGSEA. The CDR3 loop reads CSVPARWDSSMNTEAFF. The CDR3, as DNA: TGCAGCGTCCCCGCGAGATGGGACAGCTCCATGAACACTGAAGCTTTCTTT.

There are a few counts of this clonotype. The V gene is TRBV9, the J gene TRBJ2-5; 7 bases map to TRBD2. Germline CDR1 and CDR2: SGDLS and YYNGEE. Losses at the gene ends were 4 bases for V and 5 bases for J; bases not matched to a gene: 11. The CDR3 has 15 residues. The CDR3 reads CASSSGAGEGETQYF. The CDR3 DNA reads as TGTGCCAGCAGCTCCGGGGCGGGAGAGGGGGAGACCCAGTACTTC.

This clonotype was counted between two and nine times. The chain links TRBV5-1 to TRBJ2-1; D is unresolved. This CDR3 has 13 residues. Between the trimmed V and J ends, which lost 0 bases and 7 bases, there was a span of 8 bases. Germline V gives CDR1 SGHRS, CDR2 YFSETQ. Here the CDR3 reads CASSLVPENEQFF. The CDR3 bases are TGCGCCAGCAGCTTGGTCCCTGAGAATGAGCAGTTCTTC.

This chain uses TRBV19 with TRBJ1-2; 11 bases are shared with TRBD1. There are 15 residues in the CDR3. J was trimmed by 8 bases and V by 3 bases; bases with no gene match: 8. Per germline, CDR1 LNHDA and CDR2 SQIVND (reference sequence). The CDR3, as DNA: TGTGCCAGTAGTATTGGAGGGACAGGGGGAAAAGGCTACACCTTC. It yields the protein CASSIGGTGGKGYTF.

This clonotype was seen a few times. In DNA, the CDR3 is TGTGCCAGCAGTTATTCGGGGCTTAGTGAAAAACTGTTTTTT. It yields the protein CASSYSGLSEKLFF. The genes are TRBV6-6 and TRBJ1-4, with D perhaps matching TRBD1 (5 bases). Germline V CDR1 and CDR2: MNHNY, SVGAGI (reference sequence). Trimming shortened V by 3 bases and J by 7 bases, and 12 bases separated the two germline ends. The CDR3 consists of 14 residues.

The rearrangement uses TRBV12-3 or TRBV12-4 and TRBJ1-2; D may be TRBD1 (6 bases). The CDR3 has 14 residues. Trimming stripped 6 bases from V and 7 bases from J, with 18 bases between. The CDR3 nucleotides are TGTGCCAGCAGGCCAATTAACAGGGTTGGTGGCTACACCTTC. Its protein product is CASRPINRVGGYTF.

The sample holds a few counts of this clonotype. The chain uses TRBV27 and TRBJ2-7, with D uncertain. V lost 1 base and J 0 bases, leaving 7 bases between the germline ends. Germline V gene lookup returns CDR1 MNHEY and CDR2 SMNVEV (reference sequence). There are 14 residues in the CDR3. The CDR3 nucleotides are TGTGCCAGCAGTTTATTTTCCGACTCCTACGAGCAGTACTTC. Its translation is CASSLFSDSYEQYF.